The 17 T cell receptor beta chains below come from one sample, sequenced in a study of blood T cell repertoires in COVID-19. Assay used: immunoSEQ multiplex PCR; TCRdb lists only in-frame clones, some missing. The table records 140,000 to 150,000 clones, about 87% of them present only once. The sequencing input was peripheral blood. The source of these receptors is a human donor in a cohort sampled during active COVID-19.

The chain links TRBV24-1 to TRBJ2-1; 14 nucleotides match TRBD2. With V trimmed by 4 bases and J by 9 bases, 7 bases remained unmatched. This CDR3 has 16 residues. Germline V gene lookup returns CDR1 KGHDR and CDR2 SFDVKD. The CDR3 nucleotides are TGTGCCACCAGTGACGATGGGACTAGCGGGAGAGGTGAGCAGTTCTTC. It encodes CATSDDGTSGRGEQFF.

The rearrangement links TRBV5-5 to TRBJ1-2, with TRBD1 identical over 7 bases. V trimming: 2 bases; J trimming: 0 bases; junction bases outside the gene matches: 4. The CDR3 extends over 15 amino acids. Germline V gene data show CDR1 as SGHKS and CDR2 as YYEKEE (reference sequence). The CDR3 here is CASSFGTVPNYGYTF. The DNA for the CDR3 is TGTGCCAGCAGCTTCGGGACAGTTCCTAACTATGGCTACACCTTC.

The chain joins TRBV4-2 to TRBJ2-2, with 7 bases that match TRBD2. The germline V gene encodes CDR1 LGHNA and CDR2 YNFKEQ. The CDR3 covers 17 residues. J lost 0 bases, V lost 2 bases, and 6 bases had no gene match. CDR3 region: CASSQIPSGANTGELFF. CDR3 bases: TGTGCCAGCAGCCAAATCCCTAGCGGAGCGAACACCGGGGAGCTGTTTTTT.

The chain combines TRBV18 with TRBJ1-1, with 9 bases identical to TRBD1. CDR1 is KGHSH, CDR2 LQKENI, per germline. The CDR3 consists of 13 residues. The junction had 6 bases not matched to a gene; V was cut back by 9 bases and J by 4 bases. The CDR3 spells CASTGGMSTEAFF. The CDR3 nucleotides read TGTGCCAGTACAGGGGGCATGAGCACTGAAGCTTTCTTT.

The chain is built from TRBV6-6 and TRBJ1-2, with D possibly matching TRBD1 (5 bases). Germline loops: CDR1 MNHNY, CDR2 SVGAGI (reference sequence). With 2 bases removed from V and 1 base from J, the gap between germline ends came to 14 bases. The CDR3 is 16 residues long. CDR3 DNA sequence: TGTGCCAGCAGTTACCCGCGGGGGACTAATAACTATGGCTACACCTTC. Amino acids: CASSYPRGTNNYGYTF.

The chain carries TRBV5-6 and TRBJ2-7; a possible D gene is TRBD2 (5 bases). With 2 bases removed from V and 7 bases from J, the gap between germline ends came to 16 bases. The CDR3 covers 14 residues. Germline V gene sequence: CDR1 SGHDT, CDR2 YYEEEE. The CDR3 bases are TGTGCCAGCAGCTTAGGAGACCCTTCGGGGGAGCAGTACGTC. Translated, it gives CASSLGDPSGEQYV.

This chain connects TRBV29-1 to TRBJ1-2; D possibly corresponds to TRBD1 (5 bases). V lost 6 bases, J lost 2 bases, and 10 bases lay in between. The CDR3 extends over 12 amino acids. Germline-derived CDR1 and CDR2 are SQVTM and ANQGSEA. The CDR3 DNA follows: TGCAGCGTAGGGGAAATAAACTATGGCTACACCTTC. Translated: CSVGEINYGYTF. The full variable domain, completed using reference TRBV29-1 and TRBJ1-2, is SAVISQKPSRDICQRGTSLTIQCQVDSQVTMMFWYRQQPGQSLTLIATANQGSEATYESGFVIDKFPISRPNLTFSTLTVSNMSPEDSSIYLCSVGEINYGYTFGSGTRLTVV.

The V and J genes are TRBV6-5 and TRBJ1-5; D may be TRBD1 (5 bases). The CDR3 is 13 amino acids. Per germline, CDR1 MNHEY and CDR2 SVGAGI. V lost 7 bases, J lost 4 bases, and 11 bases lay in between. In DNA form, the CDR3 reads TGTGCCAGCAACGGCGGGGCGAATCAGCCCCAGCATTTT. Its translation is CASNGGANQPQHF.

The V and J genes are TRBV11-2 and TRBJ1-2; possible D gene TRBD1, 5 bases. Trimming shortened V by 1 base and J by 4 bases, and 13 bases separated the two germline ends. CDR1 is SGHAT, CDR2 FQNNGV, per germline. This CDR3 comprises 15 residues. This CDR3 is CASSLGAGLPYGYTF. The CDR3 coding sequence is TGTGCCAGCAGCTTAGGAGCAGGGCTCCCCTATGGCTACACCTTC. Full variable domain (outside the CDR3, taken from reference TRBV11-2 and TRBJ1-2): EAGVAQSPRYKIIEKRQSVAFWCNPISGHATLYWYQQILGQGPKLLIQFQNNGVVDDSQLPKDRFSAERLKGVDSTLKIQPAKLEDSAVYLCASSLGAGLPYGYTFGSGTRLTVV.

This chain links TRBV18 with TRBJ1-2, with 7 bases lining up with TRBD1. The CDR3 contains 16 residues. Trimming removed 2 bases from V and 6 bases from J; junction bases left unmatched: 12. In germline, CDR1 is KGHSH, CDR2 LQKENI. The CDR3 nucleotides read TGTGCCAGCTCACCATTGGCGGAGGGGGCTAAGGATGGCTACACCTTC. Translated, it gives CASSPLAEGAKDGYTF. The whole variable domain, filled in from reference TRBV18 and TRBJ1-2, reads NAGVMQNPRHLVRRRGQEARLRCSPMKGHSHVYWYRQLPEEGLKFMVYLQKENIIDESGMPKERFSAEFPKEGPSILRIQQVVRGDSAAYFCASSPLAEGAKDGYTFGSGTRLTVV.

The rearrangement links TRBV11-1 to TRBJ2-7; 9 bases align to TRBD1. Losses at the gene ends were 4 bases for V and 0 bases for J; bases not matched to a gene: 7. This CDR3 has 16 residues. The germline V gene encodes CDR1 SGHAT and CDR2 FQDESV (reference sequence). As DNA, the CDR3 is TGTGCCAGCAGCTCCCCGGGACAGGGTTCCTCCTACGAGCAGTACTTC. As protein: CASSSPGQGSSYEQYF. The full variable domain, its missing parts supplied by reference TRBV11-1 and TRBJ2-7, is EAEVAQSPRYKITEKSQAVAFWCDPISGHATLYWYRQILGQGPELLVQFQDESVVDDSQLPKDRFSAERLKGVDSTLKIQPAELGDSAMYLCASSSPGQGSSYEQYFGPGTRLTVT.

This sequence joins TRBV7-2 and TRBJ2-7, with 7 bases matching TRBD1. Germline CDR1 SGHTA, CDR2 FQGNSA. The V segment lost 5 bases and the J segment 5 bases; nucleotides outside the gene matches: 21. This CDR3 has 18 residues. CDR3 in DNA: TGTGCCAGCAGCCTCACCCCCCCCCGCACAGGGGTCAAAAACGAGCAGTACTTC. This sequence encodes CASSLTPPRTGVKNEQYF.

DNA for the CDR3: TGTGCCAGTAGCTGGGGGCAGGGTGGCACCGGGGAGCTGTTTTTT. This gives the protein CASSWGQGGTGELFF. The chain couples TRBV19 to TRBJ2-2; a weak D match, TRBD1 (6 bases). The germline V and J ends were trimmed by 6 bases and 4 bases, with 15 bases remaining between them. Germline V gives CDR1 LNHDA, CDR2 SQIVND (reference sequence). CDR3 length: 15 amino acids.

The chain links TRBV5-1 to TRBJ2-5; 9 positions agree with TRBD1. CDR3 length: 15 amino acids. Germline lookup yields CDR1 SGHRS and CDR2 YFSETQ. The V segment lost 0 bases and the J segment 4 bases; nucleotides outside the gene matches: 4. DNA of the CDR3: TGCGCCAGCAGCTTGGGGGACAGGGCGGGAGAGACCCAGTACTTC. It yields the protein CASSLGDRAGETQYF.

The chain carries TRBV19 and TRBJ1-6; tentative D call: TRBD1 (6 bases). With 7 bases removed from V and 5 bases from J, the gap between germline ends came to 12 bases. Germline-derived CDR1 and CDR2 are LNHDA and SQIVND (reference sequence). The CDR3 contains 14 residues. In DNA form, the CDR3 reads TGTGCCAGTAACTCAGGACAGAATAATTCACCCCTCCACTTT. It specifies CASNSGQNNSPLHF.

The CDR3 nucleotides read TGTGCCAGCAGCCAAGATGGCGGGGTCACAGATACGCAGTATTTT. It translates to CASSQDGGVTDTQYF. The chain links TRBV3-1 (or the pseudogene TRBV3-2) to TRBJ2-3, with D maybe TRBD2 (6 bases). The CDR3 is 15 amino acids. Trimming left V 0 bases short and J 2 bases short, with 9 bases between. CDR1 is LGHDT, CDR2 YNNKEL, per germline (reference sequence).

This chain joins TRBV7-6 and TRBJ1-5; D is perhaps TRBD1 (5 bases). Per the germline V gene, CDR1 is SGHVS and CDR2 is FNYEAQ. The CDR3 has 15 amino acids. Trimming took 5 bases from V and 7 from J, leaving 18 bases between them. CDR3 nucleotide sequence: TGTGCCAGCAGCAAAGAGTGGGGGGTCTCACAGCCCCAGCATTTT. Translating gives CASSKEWGVSQPQHF.